Detailed here is one T cell receptor beta chain. Its specificity is unknown. This entry belongs to a study of T cell repertoires in cytomegalovirus infection. Germline CDR1 MNHEY, CDR2 SMNVEV (reference sequence). Trimming cost V 2 bases and J 5 bases; bases outside gene matches: 1. The CDR3 is 15 amino acids. TCRdb re-called the reads with MiXCR, one entry per CDR3 protein. The table records roughly 860,000 distinct CDR3 sequences, 32% of them present only once. Study-wide results and limits: Across the ex vivo response, the dominant clonotypes were HLA-C-restricted CMV-specific TCR beta clonotypes.

The sequences come from cultured CD8+ T cells from PBMCs, collected from culture after CMV antigen stimulation. This chain joins TRBV27 and TRBJ2-5, with TRBD2 matching over 14 bases. The receptor was isolated from a human donor in good health (CMV status not recorded). Some clones in this sample may be carry-over from other donors' samples. The CDR3 sequence is CASSLRTSGGETQYF. The CDR3, as DNA: TGTGCCAGCAGTTTAAGGACTAGCGGGGGGGAGACCCAGTACTTC.